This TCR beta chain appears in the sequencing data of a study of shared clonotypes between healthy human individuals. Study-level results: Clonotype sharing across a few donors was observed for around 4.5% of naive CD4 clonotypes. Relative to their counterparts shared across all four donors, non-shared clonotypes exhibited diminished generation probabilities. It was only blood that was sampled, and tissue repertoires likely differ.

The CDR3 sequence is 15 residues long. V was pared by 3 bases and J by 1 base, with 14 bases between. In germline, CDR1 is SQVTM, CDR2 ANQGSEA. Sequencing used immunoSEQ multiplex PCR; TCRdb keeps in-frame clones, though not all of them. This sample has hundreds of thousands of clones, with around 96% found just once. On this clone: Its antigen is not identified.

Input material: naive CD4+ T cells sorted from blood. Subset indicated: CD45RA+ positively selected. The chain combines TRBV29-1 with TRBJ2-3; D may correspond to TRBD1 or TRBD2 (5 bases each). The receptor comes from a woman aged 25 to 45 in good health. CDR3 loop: CSVDPGPGRTDTQYF. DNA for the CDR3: TGCAGCGTTGATCCCGGTCCGGGACGCACAGATACGCAGTATTTT.